This T cell receptor (beta chain) was sequenced for a study of T cell responses to AZD1222 COVID-19 vaccine. Study observations and caveats: Clonal diversity may have been underestimated, and the donors were mostly white British, with more females than males. Across the whole spike, CD4 TCRs peaked at regions 160-218 and 743-854.

In regard to this clone: The target antigen is unknown.

The table came from immunoSEQ multiplex PCR; TCRdb's copy has only in-frame clones and leaves some out. The data contain 150,000 or so clones, around 94% of them singletons. Pooled samples include second doses given at about 4 or 12 weeks. Sample: peripheral blood, taken 28 days after the second AZD1222 dose. This TCR was recovered from an adult who received the AZD1222 COVID-19 vaccine.

CDR3 nucleotide sequence: TGTGCCAGCAGCCAAGCTCGGACTAGCGGCTCCTACGAGCAGTACTTC. Amino acids: CASSQARTSGSYEQYF. The chain recombines TRBV4-2 with TRBJ2-7; 10 nucleotides agree with TRBD2. The junction had 3 bases not matched to a gene; V was cut back by 1 base and J by 0 bases. CDR1 is LGHNA and CDR2 is YNFKEQ in the germline V gene. The CDR3 length is 16 residues.